This TCR beta chain derives from a study of blood T cell repertoires in COVID-19. Study processing details: Cell counts per sample came from amplifying reference gene primers. Clones were read by immunoSEQ multiplex PCR, and TCRdb kept only the in-frame ones, dropping some. D and trimming were read from the DNA, whereas the V and J calls and clone size are those reported in that table. This table has just under 65,000 clones, around 88% appearing once. CDR3 length equals 12 residues. The germline CDR1 and CDR2 sequences are GTSNPN and SVGIG (reference sequence). The junction had 3 bases not matched to a gene; V was cut back by 4 bases and J by 4 bases.

The specimen was peripheral blood. The clonotype comes from a human donor in a cohort sampled during active COVID-19. V gene TRBV30 combines with J gene TRBJ1-2; TRBD1 agrees at 7 bases. As DNA, the CDR3 is TGTGCCTGGAAACAGGGGCCCTATGGCTACACCTTC. As protein: CAWKQGPYGYTF.